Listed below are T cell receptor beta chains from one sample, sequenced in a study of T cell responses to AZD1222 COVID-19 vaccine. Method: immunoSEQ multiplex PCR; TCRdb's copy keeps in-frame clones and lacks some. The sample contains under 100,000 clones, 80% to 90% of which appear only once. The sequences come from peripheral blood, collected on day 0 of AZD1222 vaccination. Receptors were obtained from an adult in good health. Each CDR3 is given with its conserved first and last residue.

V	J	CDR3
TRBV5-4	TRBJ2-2	CASSAGSPSANTGELFF
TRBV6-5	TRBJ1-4	CASSSGPATNEKLFF
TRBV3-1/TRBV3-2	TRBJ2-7	CASSQERTAYEQYF
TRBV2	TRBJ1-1	CALTAVRDEAFF
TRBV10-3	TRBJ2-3	CAIKWGQGSSDTQYF
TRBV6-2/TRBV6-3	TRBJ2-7	CASSSRSSGISYEQYF
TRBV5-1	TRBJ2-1	CASSSQGIGSYNEQFF
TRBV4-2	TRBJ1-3	CASSQGASVSNGNTIYF
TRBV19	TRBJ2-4	CASSKRQGSTPRIAKNIQYF
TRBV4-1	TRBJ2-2	CASSHSQGAVGELFF
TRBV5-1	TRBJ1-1	CASANEPGQGGTEAFF
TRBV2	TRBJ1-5	CASGRLNSNQPQHF
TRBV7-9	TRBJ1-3	CASSTRTGANSGNTIYF
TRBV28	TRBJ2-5	CASSLGKNRKTQYF
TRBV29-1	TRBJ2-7	CSVEETRTSYEQYF
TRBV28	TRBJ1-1	CASSYGGHMNTEAFF
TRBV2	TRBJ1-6	CASIPRSGANNSPLHF
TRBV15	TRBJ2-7	CATSRTSASYEQYF
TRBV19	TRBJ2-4	CASPFGTGLAGNANIQYF
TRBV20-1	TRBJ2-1	CSARAAHEQFF
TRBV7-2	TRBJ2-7	CASSLLGHEQYF
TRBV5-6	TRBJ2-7	CASARDFVYEQYF
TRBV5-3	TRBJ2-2	CARSLLTGELFF
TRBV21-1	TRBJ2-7	CASSSRRDRRRSYEQYF
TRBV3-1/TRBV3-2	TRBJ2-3	CASSQALGLAGTGDTQYF
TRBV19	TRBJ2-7	CASSMGHIYEQYF
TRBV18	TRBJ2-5	CASSPGTVQETQYF
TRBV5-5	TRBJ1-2	CASSRTGDYGYTF
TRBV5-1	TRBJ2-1	CASSLGLAGGPYNEQFF
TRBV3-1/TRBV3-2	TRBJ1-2	CASSQGLTLLYGYTF
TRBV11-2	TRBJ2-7	CASSLITGGYEQYF
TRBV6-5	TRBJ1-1	CASSIGAPTEAFF
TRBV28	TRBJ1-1	CASSSLWAVHTEAFF
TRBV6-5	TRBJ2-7	CASNKISGAYEQYF
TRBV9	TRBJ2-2	CASSVGGFGELFF